Each of the 23 T cell receptor beta chains below was sequenced from the same sample in a study of T cells in Graves' hyperthyroidism and ophthalmopathy (dated by TCRdb to about 2019). Library method: multiplex PCR. This sample was sequenced with an Illumina HiSeq 2000. The TCR beta CDR3 regions were amplified from RNA transcripts. A first-round RT-PCR of the TCR CDR3 used the HTBI primer set with the Qiagen OneStep RT-PCR kit. TCRdb itself trimmed the public reads at Q25 with fastp, ran MiXCR and retained productive beta chains. Rows are combined by CDR3 protein, so each entry shows the most common genes and DNA. A total of fewer than 500,000 distinct CDR3 sequences appear in this sample, about 14% of them only once. The top ten clonotypes cover about 19% of the sample. Sequencing was done on a sample of blood. The origin of the receptors is a woman under 40 with Graves' ophthalmopathy.

This clonotype was seen repeatedly, ten times or more. The chain links TRBV19 to TRBJ2-1, with 11 bases fitting TRBD2. After removal of 4 bases from V and 9 bases from J, the junction contained 5 bases not matched to a gene. The germline CDR1 and CDR2 sequences are LNHDA and SQIVND (reference sequence). This CDR3 has 14 residues. CDR3 in amino acids: CASSKGLAEIEQFF. Written as DNA, the CDR3 is TGTGCCAGTAGTAAGGGACTAGCGGAGATTGAGCAGTTCTTC.

This chain uses TRBV19 with TRBJ1-4; D call uncertain. The germline CDR1 and CDR2 sequences are LNHDA and SQIVND (reference sequence). The germline V and J ends were trimmed by 4 bases and 7 bases, with 13 bases remaining between them. This CDR3 spans 14 amino acids. CDR3 nucleotides: TGTGCCAGTAGTAACGAGGGTTTGAGTGAAAAACTGTTTTTT. Translation: CASSNEGLSEKLFF.

This clonotype came up many times. V gene TRBV12-3 or TRBV12-4 combines with J gene TRBJ2-1, with a tentative D call TRBD2 (5 bases). V was clipped by 6 bases and J by 7 bases, with 19 bases between them. This CDR3 contains 15 residues. As DNA, the CDR3 is TGTGCCAGCAGACAACCCGGCCGGCCGGGGAATGAGCAGTTCTTC. Residues: CASRQPGRPGNEQFF.

This clonotype was seen many times. J is TRBJ2-7 and V is TRBV11-2, with 7 bases that match TRBD1. V shed 0 bases, J shed 2 bases, and the junction held 4 bases outside the gene matches. Germline lookup yields CDR1 SGHAT and CDR2 FQNNGV. CDR3 size: 15 residues. CDR3 sequence reads: CASSLDWDSTYEQYF. The CDR3 DNA reads TGTGCCAGCAGCTTAGATTGGGACAGTACCTACGAGCAGTACTTC.

This clonotype was detected ten times or more. The chain combines TRBV6-1 with TRBJ2-4, with D possibly matching TRBD2 (6 bases). This CDR3 is built from 17 residues. Trimming shortened V by 5 bases and J by 6 bases, and 23 bases separated the two germline ends. CDR1 MNHNS and CDR2 SASEGT come from the germline V gene. CDR3: CASSYNPPGEDGNIQYF. DNA of the CDR3: TGTGCCAGCAGTTACAACCCGCCGGGGGAGGATGGAAACATTCAGTACTTC.

V gene TRBV6-1 combines with J gene TRBJ2-5; TRBD1 is a possible D gene (6 bases). Trimming took 2 bases from V and 0 from J, leaving 16 bases between them. The germline V gene encodes CDR1 MNHNS and CDR2 SASEGT. The CDR3 is made up of 17 amino acids. The CDR3 nucleotides read TGTGCCAGCAGTGAACTGGACAGTTACCCCTACCAAGAGACCCAGTACTTC. Translated, it gives CASSELDSYPYQETQYF.

This clonotype was seen only once. Possible read error: a much larger clone is one base away. This chain joins TRBV6-1 and TRBJ2-7, with TRBD1 matching 9 bases. V lost 5 bases to trimming and J lost 9 bases; unmatched junction nucleotides: 5. The CDR3 runs 12 residues. Germline V CDR1 and CDR2: MNHNS, SASEGT. The CDR3 region has the DNA TGTGCCAGCAGTAGGACAGGGGACGGGCAGTACTTC. As protein: CASSRTGDGQYF.

This clonotype was recorded a few times. The rearrangement joins TRBV5-6 to TRBJ1-1; D is unclear. CDR1 SGHDT and CDR2 YYEEEE come from the germline V gene. The V and J ends lost 4 bases and 0 bases respectively, with 10 bases between them. The CDR3 totals 14 residues. In DNA, the CDR3 is TGTGCCAGCAGCACGGACGAAATGAACACTGAAGCTTTCTTT. It yields the protein CASSTDEMNTEAFF.

The CDR3 DNA sequence: TGTGCCAGCAGCTTAGGAACTAGCGGGGGGTTCAATGAGCAGTTCTTC. Translated, it gives CASSLGTSGGFNEQFF. The chain links TRBV7-6 to TRBJ2-1, with 12 bases lining up with TRBD2. The CDR3 consists of 16 residues. Germline CDR1 is SGHVS and CDR2 is FNYEAQ. Trimming at V came to 1 base and at J to 6 bases, leaving 4 bases not matched to a gene.

This clonotype came up many times. The chain uses TRBV24-1 and TRBJ2-2; TRBD1 or TRBD2 may be the D gene (5 bases each). V was trimmed by 0 bases and J by 0 bases, leaving 13 bases between them. Germline CDR1 and CDR2: KGHDR and SFDVKD. The CDR3 is 18 amino acids. CDR3 sequence (DNA): TGTGCCACCAGTGATTTGCGTGGGGACCTAACGAACACCGGGGAGCTGTTTTTT. Amino acids: CATSDLRGDLTNTGELFF.

Comments on this clonotype: A far larger clone differs by one base, so this is likely a read error. Because it lacks the conserved phenylalanine or tryptophan at the end, this CDR3 is likely a read error. The V and J genes are TRBV28 and TRBJ2-6; D not certain. CDR3 length: 12 residues. The germline V and J ends were trimmed by 9 bases and 0 bases, with 3 bases remaining between them. Germline V gives CDR1 MDHEN, CDR2 SYDVKM. CDR3 DNA: TGTGCCAGTACCTCTGGGGCCAACGTCCTGACTTCC. Translation gives CASTSGANVLTS.

At least ten counts were recorded for this clonotype. The J gene is TRBJ2-5, the V gene TRBV19; D remains ambiguous. V shed 0 bases and J shed 4 bases, with 6 bases lying between them. The length of the CDR3 is 13 residues. Germline V gene lookup returns CDR1 LNHDA and CDR2 SQIVND (reference sequence). The CDR3 here is CASSIDRGETQYF. The DNA of the CDR3 is TGTGCCAGTAGTATAGACCGAGGAGAGACCCAGTACTTC.

This clonotype occurred many times. CDR3 bases: TGCAGTGCAACACCCTCGGTGAACACTGAAGCTTTCTTT. Its protein product is CSATPSVNTEAFF. This chain connects TRBV20-1 to TRBJ1-1; the D is unclear. The CDR3 has 13 amino acids. V gave up 6 bases and J gave up 0 bases, with 11 bases separating them. Germline V gene data show CDR1 as DFQATT and CDR2 as SNEGSKA (reference sequence).

This clonotype occurred many times. The chain employs TRBV27 and TRBJ2-1, with TRBD2 matching 9 bases. The CDR3 length is 20 residues. The germline CDR1 and CDR2 sequences are MNHEY and SMNVEV (reference sequence). The V segment lost 2 bases and the J segment 8 bases; nucleotides outside the gene matches: 22. The CDR3 nucleotides read TGTGCCAGCAGTTTAACAGCTATTTCCCTCCTTAGCGGGGGACATCATGAGCAGTTCTTC. Translated: CASSLTAISLLSGGHHEQFF.

Remarks on this clonotype: A much larger clone is a single base away; this may be a read error. V gene TRBV25-1 combines with J gene TRBJ1-1; tentative D call: TRBD1 (6 bases). The CDR3 extends over 15 amino acids. CDR1 is MGHDK and CDR2 is SYGVNS in the germline V gene. This CDR3 is CASSEWAGATAEASF. DNA for the CDR3: TGTGCCAGCAGTGAATGGGCAGGGGCCACGGCTGAAGCTTCCTTT.

This clonotype was counted ten times or more. J is TRBJ2-7 and V is TRBV20-1; no firm D call. CDR1 DFQATT and CDR2 SNEGSKA come from the germline V gene (reference sequence). This CDR3 is 13 amino acids long. V lost 6 bases to trimming and J lost 2 bases, with 14 bases between them. The CDR3 coding sequence is TGCAGTGCCCCTAGACTTCCTCCCTACGAGCAGTACTTC. The encoded protein is CSAPRLPPYEQYF.

This clonotype was found many times. The chain couples TRBV18 to TRBJ1-2, with D possibly TRBD1 on 5 matching bases. V shed 0 bases and J shed 5 bases, with 13 bases lying between them. This CDR3 is 15 amino acids long. Looked up from germline, CDR1 is KGHSH and CDR2 is LQKENI. CDR3 amino acids: CASSPPDQWGYGYTF. For the CDR3, the DNA is TGTGCCAGCTCACCACCTGACCAATGGGGGTATGGCTACACCTTC.

This rearrangement joins TRBV6-6 to TRBJ1-4; perhaps TRBD1 as D (5 bases). Germline CDR1 reads MNHNY; CDR2 reads SVGAGI (reference sequence). There are 14 residues in the CDR3. V gave up 0 bases and J gave up 6 bases, with 8 bases separating them. The DNA for the CDR3 is TGTGCCAGCAGTTACTCGGGGGAGCATGAAAAACTGTTTTTT. This translates into CASSYSGEHEKLFF.

This clonotype was observed a handful of times. This sequence joins TRBV4-2 and TRBJ2-7; TRBD2 matches 9 bases. This CDR3 is 16 amino acids long. CDR1 is LGHNA, CDR2 YNFKEQ, per germline. J was trimmed by 1 base and V by 0 bases; bases with no gene match: 4. CDR3 region: CASSQDRLAGSYEQYF. Here the CDR3 DNA reads TGTGCCAGCAGCCAAGATCGGCTAGCGGGGTCCTACGAGCAGTACTTC.

This clonotype was observed at least ten times. The chain combines TRBV6-1 with TRBJ2-7; D possibly corresponds to TRBD2 (6 bases). The length of the CDR3 is 15 residues. The germline gives CDR1 MNHNS, CDR2 SASEGT. V lost 2 bases and J lost 1, with 12 bases in between. CDR3: CASSEWGSGSYEQYF. The DNA of the CDR3 is TGTGCCAGCAGTGAATGGGGTAGCGGATCCTACGAGCAGTACTTC.

There are a few counts of this clonotype. V gene TRBV9 combines with J gene TRBJ2-1; 9 positions match TRBD1. CDR1 and CDR2 from the germline V gene are SGDLS and YYNGEE. The CDR3 runs to 15 residues. The V segment lost 0 bases and the J segment 7 bases; nucleotides outside the gene matches: 5. This CDR3 is CASSVVGDRVNEQFF. Here the CDR3 DNA reads TGTGCCAGCAGCGTAGTCGGGGACAGGGTTAATGAGCAGTTCTTC.

This clonotype was found many times. The chain recombines TRBV20-1 with TRBJ1-1, with D maybe TRBD1 (5 bases). Germline V lookup: CDR1 DFQATT, CDR2 SNEGSKA (reference sequence). The V end lost 3 bases, the J end lost 3 bases, and 17 bases lay between the germline ends. This CDR3 has 15 amino acids. The CDR3 DNA reads as TGCAGTGCTAGGGTCCCTAAGGGGCAGGACACTGAAGCTTTCTTT. This sequence encodes CSARVPKGQDTEAFF.

This sequence joins TRBV5-1 and TRBJ2-7; D possibly corresponds to TRBD1 (5 bases). In germline, CDR1 is SGHRS, CDR2 YFSETQ. V dropped 4 bases and J dropped 0 bases, with 8 bases sitting between them. This CDR3 has 13 amino acids. For the CDR3, the DNA is TGCGCCAGCAGCGCCGACAGCTCCTACGAGCAGTACTTC. Its translation is CASSADSSYEQYF.